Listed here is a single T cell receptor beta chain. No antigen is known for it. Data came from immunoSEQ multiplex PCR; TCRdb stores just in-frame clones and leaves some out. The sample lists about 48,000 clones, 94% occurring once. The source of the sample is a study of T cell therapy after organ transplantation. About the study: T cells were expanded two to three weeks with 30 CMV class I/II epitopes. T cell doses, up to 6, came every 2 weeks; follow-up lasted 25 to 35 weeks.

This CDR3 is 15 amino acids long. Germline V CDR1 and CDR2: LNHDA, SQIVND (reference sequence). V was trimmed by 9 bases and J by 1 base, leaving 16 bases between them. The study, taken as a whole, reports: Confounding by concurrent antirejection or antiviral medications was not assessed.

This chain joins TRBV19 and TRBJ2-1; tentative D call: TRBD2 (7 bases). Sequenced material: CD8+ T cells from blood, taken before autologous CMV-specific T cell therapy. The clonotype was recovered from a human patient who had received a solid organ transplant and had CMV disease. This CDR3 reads CASTGRGGSYNEQFF. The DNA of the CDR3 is TGTGCCAGCACCGGAAGGGGGGGTTCCTACAATGAGCAGTTCTTC.